Listed below are T cell receptor beta chains from one sample, sequenced in a study of blood T cell repertoires in COVID-19. TCRdb's copy holds only in-frame clones and misses some; the assay was immunoSEQ multiplex PCR. The data hold fewer than 350,000 clones, with 87% observed a single time. Sequencing input: PBMCs or T cells enriched from blood (not recorded which). Every receptor here comes from a middle-aged woman who had recovered from COVID-19. The CDR3 runs from the conserved cysteine through the conserved F or W. The order of the fields is clone size, J gene, V gene, D gene, CDR3 protein. The D gene is left open where the match is weak. Where a row states a size, it is once, few, many or the class of an expanded clone; other rows omit it.

clone size: -; J gene: TRBJ1-5; V gene: TRBV28; D gene: -; CDR3 protein: CASRHTGKPNQPQHF
clone size: -; J gene: TRBJ1-4; V gene: TRBV11-2; D gene: -; CDR3 protein: CASSLERGLNEKLFF
clone size: -; J gene: TRBJ1-4; V gene: TRBV7-2; D gene: TRBD1; CDR3 protein: CASSQDRGGEKLFF
clone size: -; J gene: TRBJ1-4; V gene: TRBV6-5; D gene: TRBD1; CDR3 protein: CASRPQGAMAEKLFF
clone size: -; J gene: TRBJ1-1; V gene: TRBV19; D gene: TRBD1; CDR3 protein: CASSRGFTEAFF
clone size: -; J gene: TRBJ2-2; V gene: TRBV27; D gene: -; CDR3 protein: CASSFHQGTRTPDTGELFF
clone size: -; J gene: TRBJ2-1; V gene: TRBV3-1/TRBV3-2; D gene: TRBD2; CDR3 protein: CASSQDLREWGNEQFF
clone size: -; J gene: TRBJ2-1; V gene: TRBV28; D gene: TRBD2; CDR3 protein: CASRDPGLATYNEQFF
clone size: -; J gene: TRBJ1-1; V gene: TRBV5-6; D gene: -; CDR3 protein: CASSHQPRATTEAFF
clone size: -; J gene: TRBJ1-2; V gene: TRBV12-3/TRBV12-4; D gene: -; CDR3 protein: CASSLRGYGYTF
clone size: -; J gene: TRBJ1-1; V gene: TRBV4-2; D gene: TRBD1; CDR3 protein: CASSPDASDRGGTEAFF
clone size: -; J gene: TRBJ2-7; V gene: TRBV7-9; D gene: TRBD2; CDR3 protein: CASSVDAGRLAGLFYEQYF
clone size: -; J gene: TRBJ1-3; V gene: TRBV19; D gene: -; CDR3 protein: CASSQTVNSGNTIYF
clone size: once; J gene: TRBJ2-7; V gene: TRBV28; D gene: TRBD1; CDR3 protein: CASRQGATEQYF
clone size: -; J gene: TRBJ2-1; V gene: TRBV19; D gene: TRBD1; CDR3 protein: CASSIADRGNNEQFF
clone size: many; J gene: TRBJ1-2; V gene: TRBV27; D gene: TRBD1; CDR3 protein: CASSPTRRDRENYGYTF
clone size: once; J gene: TRBJ1-2; V gene: TRBV30; D gene: TRBD1; CDR3 protein: CAWRARQGTHRNYGYTF
clone size: -; J gene: TRBJ2-7; V gene: TRBV9; D gene: -; CDR3 protein: CASSVGGDGREQYF
clone size: -; J gene: TRBJ2-1; V gene: TRBV6-5; D gene: TRBD1; CDR3 protein: CASRGTGSTEQFF
clone size: once; J gene: TRBJ2-7; V gene: TRBV5-1; D gene: TRBD1; CDR3 protein: CASSLFVGTGQYEQYF
clone size: -; J gene: TRBJ1-2; V gene: TRBV5-1; D gene: -; CDR3 protein: CASSLVGGGSGYTF
clone size: -; J gene: TRBJ1-1; V gene: TRBV5-1; D gene: -; CDR3 protein: CATGNRQGTEAFF
clone size: -; J gene: TRBJ2-3; V gene: TRBV4-2; D gene: TRBD2; CDR3 protein: CASSQGASGTRDTQYF
clone size: -; J gene: TRBJ2-3; V gene: TRBV4-3; D gene: TRBD1; CDR3 protein: CASSQGYRDRTQYF
clone size: -; J gene: TRBJ2-7; V gene: TRBV7-2; D gene: -; CDR3 protein: CASSSRQSYEQYF
clone size: -; J gene: TRBJ2-1; V gene: TRBV4-2; D gene: TRBD2; CDR3 protein: CASSQPGREGSSYNEQFF
clone size: -; J gene: TRBJ2-2; V gene: TRBV7-2; D gene: TRBD2; CDR3 protein: CASSLTGLAAGELFF
clone size: -; J gene: TRBJ1-3; V gene: TRBV15; D gene: -; CDR3 protein: CATSTYRDPGNTIYF
clone size: -; J gene: TRBJ1-1; V gene: TRBV28; D gene: TRBD1; CDR3 protein: CASSVPDRAEAFF
clone size: -; J gene: TRBJ1-6; V gene: TRBV28; D gene: -; CDR3 protein: CASFPAGPNSPLHF
clone size: -; J gene: TRBJ1-5; V gene: TRBV30; D gene: -; CDR3 protein: CAWSVRGSNQPQHF
clone size: -; J gene: TRBJ1-2; V gene: TRBV5-6; D gene: -; CDR3 protein: CASSLETGYGYTF
clone size: -; J gene: TRBJ1-6; V gene: TRBV7-2; D gene: -; CDR3 protein: CASSSNSGAPLHF
clone size: -; J gene: TRBJ2-7; V gene: TRBV7-2; D gene: -; CDR3 protein: CASNGRSGGSYEQYF
clone size: -; J gene: TRBJ2-3; V gene: TRBV3-1/TRBV3-2; D gene: TRBD2; CDR3 protein: CASSQVGTTRDTQYF
clone size: -; J gene: TRBJ1-5; V gene: TRBV19; D gene: -; CDR3 protein: CASTRIWGGGQPQHF
clone size: -; J gene: TRBJ1-1; V gene: TRBV4-1; D gene: TRBD1; CDR3 protein: CASSQGLDRGPEAFF
clone size: -; J gene: TRBJ1-4; V gene: TRBV6-2/TRBV6-3; D gene: -; CDR3 protein: CASSYPDSSTNEKLFF
clone size: -; J gene: TRBJ2-5; V gene: TRBV2; D gene: TRBD2; CDR3 protein: CASTKGAGGFRETQYF
clone size: -; J gene: TRBJ2-5; V gene: TRBV18; D gene: -; CDR3 protein: CASSPEETQYF
clone size: -; J gene: TRBJ1-3; V gene: TRBV7-8; D gene: -; CDR3 protein: CASSRLGGAGNTIYF
clone size: -; J gene: TRBJ2-5; V gene: TRBV5-4; D gene: -; CDR3 protein: CASSPPGWQETQYF
clone size: -; J gene: TRBJ1-4; V gene: TRBV7-9; D gene: TRBD1; CDR3 protein: CASSPVQTGVNEKLFF
clone size: -; J gene: TRBJ1-1; V gene: TRBV3-1/TRBV3-2; D gene: TRBD1; CDR3 protein: CASSPTTGPLDTEAFF
clone size: -; J gene: TRBJ2-7; V gene: TRBV18; D gene: -; CDR3 protein: CASSPGLNYEQYF
clone size: -; J gene: TRBJ2-7; V gene: TRBV7-3; D gene: TRBD2; CDR3 protein: CASSLEAGGPHEQYF
clone size: -; J gene: TRBJ1-4; V gene: TRBV19; D gene: -; CDR3 protein: CASTDRRGSTNEKLFF
clone size: -; J gene: TRBJ1-5; V gene: TRBV5-1; D gene: -; CDR3 protein: CASRQGDNQPQHF
clone size: -; J gene: TRBJ2-3; V gene: TRBV9; D gene: TRBD2; CDR3 protein: CASSVSGGTTDTQYF
clone size: -; J gene: TRBJ2-6; V gene: TRBV21-1; D gene: -; CDR3 protein: CASPWMPGHPGANVLTF
clone size: -; J gene: TRBJ2-7; V gene: TRBV6-6; D gene: TRBD2; CDR3 protein: CASRPPERGGNEQYF
clone size: -; J gene: TRBJ2-2; V gene: TRBV28; D gene: TRBD2; CDR3 protein: CAIGGVGELFF
clone size: -; J gene: TRBJ2-2; V gene: TRBV28; D gene: -; CDR3 protein: CAGQDRNTGELFF
clone size: -; J gene: TRBJ1-2; V gene: TRBV30; D gene: TRBD1; CDR3 protein: CAWSVGGGTDYGYTF
clone size: -; J gene: TRBJ2-3; V gene: TRBV2; D gene: TRBD1; CDR3 protein: CASRTFGQGKGDTQYF
clone size: -; J gene: TRBJ2-7; V gene: TRBV18; D gene: TRBD2; CDR3 protein: CASSPGGEQYF
clone size: -; J gene: TRBJ1-2; V gene: TRBV9; D gene: TRBD1; CDR3 protein: CASSVGQGDYGYTF